This T cell receptor (beta chain) was observed in a study of cytomegalovirus exposure and HLA in healthy donors. Broader study findings: Only CMV serostatus was available as immune exposure information. The study designated 150 to 200 TCR beta chains cytomegalovirus-associated.

13 Jbeta primers and 60 Vbeta primers were used for the PCR. Produced via immunoSEQ multiplex PCR; TCRdb's table is partial and in-frame only. The sample shows approximately 140,000 clones, around 66% of them seen only once. This clone appeared once. The antigen is undetermined. This clonotype was obtained from a woman in her sixties in good health and CMV-seronegative. The sample comprised PBMCs.

Here the CDR3 reads CASTYSGTRKGEQFF. The CDR3 DNA reads TGTGCCAGCACCTATTCCGGGACTAGAAAGGGTGAGCAGTTCTTC. This chain uses TRBV28 with TRBJ2-1; 8 bases line up with TRBD2. V was pared by 7 bases and J by 9 bases, with 14 bases of the junction left unmatched. Germline V CDR1 and CDR2: MDHEN, SYDVKM. The CDR3 is 15 residues long.